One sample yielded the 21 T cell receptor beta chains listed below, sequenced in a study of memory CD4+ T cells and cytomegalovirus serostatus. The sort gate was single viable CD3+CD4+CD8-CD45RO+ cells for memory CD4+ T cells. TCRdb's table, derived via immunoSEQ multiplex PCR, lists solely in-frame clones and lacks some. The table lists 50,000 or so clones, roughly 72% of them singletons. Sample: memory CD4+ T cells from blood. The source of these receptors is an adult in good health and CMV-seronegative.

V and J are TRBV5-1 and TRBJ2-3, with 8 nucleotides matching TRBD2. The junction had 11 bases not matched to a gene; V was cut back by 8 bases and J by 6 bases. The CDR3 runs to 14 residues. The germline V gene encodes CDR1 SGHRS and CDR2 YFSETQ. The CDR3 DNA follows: TGCGCCAGTGCGGGAGGAGCACTAGGGGATACGCAGTATTTT. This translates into CASAGGALGDTQYF. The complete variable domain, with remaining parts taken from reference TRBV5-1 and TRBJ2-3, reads KAGVTQTPRYLIKTRGQQVTLSCSPISGHRSVSWYQQTPGQGLQFLFEYFSETQRNKGNFPGRFSGRQFSNSRSEMNVSTLELGDSALYLCASAGGALGDTQYFGPGTRLTVL.

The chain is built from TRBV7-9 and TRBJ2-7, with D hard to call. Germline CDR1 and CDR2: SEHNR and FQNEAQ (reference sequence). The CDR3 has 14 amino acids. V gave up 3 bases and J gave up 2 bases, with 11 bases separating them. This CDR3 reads CASSFRARTYEQYF. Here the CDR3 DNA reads TGTGCCAGCAGCTTTAGAGCACGGACCTACGAGCAGTACTTC.

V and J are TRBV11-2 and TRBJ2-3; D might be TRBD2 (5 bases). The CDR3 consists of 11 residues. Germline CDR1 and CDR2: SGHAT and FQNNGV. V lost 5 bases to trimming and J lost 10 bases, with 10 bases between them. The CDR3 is CASSPSGSQYF. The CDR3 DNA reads TGTGCCAGCAGCCCGTCGGGGTCGCAGTATTTT. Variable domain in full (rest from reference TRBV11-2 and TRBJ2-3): EAGVAQSPRYKIIEKRQSVAFWCNPISGHATLYWYQQILGQGPKLLIQFQNNGVVDDSQLPKDRFSAERLKGVDSTLKIQPAKLEDSAVYLCASSPSGSQYFGPGTRLTVL.

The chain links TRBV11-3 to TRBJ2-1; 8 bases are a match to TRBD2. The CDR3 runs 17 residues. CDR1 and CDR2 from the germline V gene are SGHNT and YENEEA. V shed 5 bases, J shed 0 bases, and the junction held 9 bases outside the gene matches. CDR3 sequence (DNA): TGTGCCAGCAGCCATCGGGGGGGAATCTCCTCCTACAATGAGCAGTTCTTC. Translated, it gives CASSHRGGISSYNEQFF.

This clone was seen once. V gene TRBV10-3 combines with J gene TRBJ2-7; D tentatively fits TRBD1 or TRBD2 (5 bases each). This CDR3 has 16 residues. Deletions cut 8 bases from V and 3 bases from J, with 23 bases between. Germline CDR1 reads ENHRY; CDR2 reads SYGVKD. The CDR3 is CAIGGRVGLGLYEQYF. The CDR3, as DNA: TGTGCCATCGGAGGCAGGGTCGGCTTGGGCCTCTACGAGCAGTACTTC.

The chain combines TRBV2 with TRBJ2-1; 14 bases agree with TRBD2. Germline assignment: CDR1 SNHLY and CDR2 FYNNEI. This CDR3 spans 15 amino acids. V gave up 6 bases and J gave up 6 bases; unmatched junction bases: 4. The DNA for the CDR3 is TGTGCCAGCAGGCGACTAGCGGGGGGGCCCAATGAGCAGTTCTTC. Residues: CASRRLAGGPNEQFF.

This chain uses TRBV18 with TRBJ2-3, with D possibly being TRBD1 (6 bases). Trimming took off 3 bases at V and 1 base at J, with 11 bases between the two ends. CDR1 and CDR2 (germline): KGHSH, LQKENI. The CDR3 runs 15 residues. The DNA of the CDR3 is TGTGCCAGCTCACCTTCGGGGACACGCACAGATACGCAGTATTTT. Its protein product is CASSPSGTRTDTQYF.

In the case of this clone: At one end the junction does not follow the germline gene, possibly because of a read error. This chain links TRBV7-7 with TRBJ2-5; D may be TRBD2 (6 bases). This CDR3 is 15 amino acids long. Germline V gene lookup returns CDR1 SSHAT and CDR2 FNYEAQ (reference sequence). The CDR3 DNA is TGTGCTAGCAGCGGCTCGGGACTTGGTGCAGAGACCCAGTACTTC. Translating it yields CASSGSGLGAETQYF.

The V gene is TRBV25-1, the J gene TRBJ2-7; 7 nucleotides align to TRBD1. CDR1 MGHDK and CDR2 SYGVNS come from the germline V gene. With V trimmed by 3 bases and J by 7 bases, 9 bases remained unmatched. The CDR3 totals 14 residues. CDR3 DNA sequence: TGTGCCAGCAGTGACTCAACTCCAGGGGGTGAGCAGTACTTC. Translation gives CASSDSTPGGEQYF.

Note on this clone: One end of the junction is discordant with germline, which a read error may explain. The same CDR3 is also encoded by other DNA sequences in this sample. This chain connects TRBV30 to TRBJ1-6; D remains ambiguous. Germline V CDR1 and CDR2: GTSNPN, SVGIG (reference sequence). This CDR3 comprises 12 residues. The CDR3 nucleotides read TGTGCCTGGAGTAAGCTGGGTTCACCCCTCCATTTT. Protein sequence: CAWSKLGSPLHF.

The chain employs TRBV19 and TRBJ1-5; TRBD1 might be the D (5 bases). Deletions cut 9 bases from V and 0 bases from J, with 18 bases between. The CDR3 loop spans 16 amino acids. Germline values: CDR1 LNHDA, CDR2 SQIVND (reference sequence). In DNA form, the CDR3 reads TGTGCCAGCAGTTCGCACAGGCTGGGTAGCAATCAGCCCCAGCATTTT. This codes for CASSSHRLGSNQPQHF. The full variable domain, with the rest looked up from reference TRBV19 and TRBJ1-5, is DGGITQSPKYLFRKEGQNVTLSCEQNLNHDAMYWYRQDPGQGLRLIYYSQIVNDFQKGDIAEGYSVSREKKESFPLTVTSAQKNPTAFYLCASSSHRLGSNQPQHFGDGTRLSIL.

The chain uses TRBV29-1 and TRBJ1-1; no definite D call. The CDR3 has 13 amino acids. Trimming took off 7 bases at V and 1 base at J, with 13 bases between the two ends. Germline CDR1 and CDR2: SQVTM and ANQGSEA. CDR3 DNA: TGCAGCGCCCAAAAGTCCCCGAACACTGAAGCTTTCTTT. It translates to CSAQKSPNTEAFF.

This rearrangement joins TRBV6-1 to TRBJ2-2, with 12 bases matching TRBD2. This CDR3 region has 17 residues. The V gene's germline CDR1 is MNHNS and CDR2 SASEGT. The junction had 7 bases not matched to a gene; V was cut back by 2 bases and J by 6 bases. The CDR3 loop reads CASSESGLAGFSGELFF. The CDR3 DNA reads TGTGCCAGCAGTGAATCTGGACTAGCGGGATTTTCCGGGGAGCTGTTTTTT.

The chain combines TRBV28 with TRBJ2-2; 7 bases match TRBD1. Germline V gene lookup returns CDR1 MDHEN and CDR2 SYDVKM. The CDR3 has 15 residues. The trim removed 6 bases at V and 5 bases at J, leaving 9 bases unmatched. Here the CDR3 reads CASRTDRVGTGELFF. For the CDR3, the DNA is TGTGCCAGCAGAACAGACAGGGTGGGAACCGGGGAGCTGTTTTTT.

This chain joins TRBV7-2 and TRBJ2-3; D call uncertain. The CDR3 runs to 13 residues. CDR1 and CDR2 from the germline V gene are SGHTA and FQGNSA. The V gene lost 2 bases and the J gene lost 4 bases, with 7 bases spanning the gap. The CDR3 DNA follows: TGTGCCAGCAGCTTACGGGTCCCAGATACGCAGTATTTT. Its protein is CASSLRVPDTQYF.

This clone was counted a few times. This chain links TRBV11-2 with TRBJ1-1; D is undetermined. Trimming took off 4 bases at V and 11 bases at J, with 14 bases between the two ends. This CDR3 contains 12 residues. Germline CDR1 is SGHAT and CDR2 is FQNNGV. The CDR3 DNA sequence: TGTGCCAGCAGCTACCTCGCGCTATCGGCTTTCTTT. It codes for CASSYLALSAFF.

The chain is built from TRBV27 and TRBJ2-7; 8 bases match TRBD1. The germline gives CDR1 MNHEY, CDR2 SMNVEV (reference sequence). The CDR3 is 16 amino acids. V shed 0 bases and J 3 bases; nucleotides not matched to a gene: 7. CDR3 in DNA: TGTGCCAGCAGTTTATCCCCCAGGACAGGGCACTACGAGCAGTACTTC. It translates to CASSLSPRTGHYEQYF.

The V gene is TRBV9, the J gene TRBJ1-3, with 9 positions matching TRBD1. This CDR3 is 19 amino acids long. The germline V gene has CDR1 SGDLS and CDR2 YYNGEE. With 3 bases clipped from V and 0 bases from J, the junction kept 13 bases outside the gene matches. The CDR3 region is CASSADRGITGDSGNTIYF. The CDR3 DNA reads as TGTGCCAGCAGCGCGGACAGGGGAATTACCGGGGACTCTGGAAACACCATATATTTT. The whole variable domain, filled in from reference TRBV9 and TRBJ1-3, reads DSGVTQTPKHLITATGQRVTLRCSPRSGDLSVYWYQQSLDQGLQFLIQYYNGEERAKGNILERFSAQQFPDLHSELNLSSLELGDSALYFCASSADRGITGDSGNTIYFGEGSWLTVV.

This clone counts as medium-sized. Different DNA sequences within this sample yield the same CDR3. CDR3 nucleotides: TGTGCCAGCAGTGAACCCGGAATTAGCAATCAGCCCCAGCATTTT. It translates to CASSEPGISNQPQHF. V is TRBV6-1 and J is TRBJ1-5; D not resolved. The CDR3 covers 15 residues. Trimming took 2 bases from V and 0 from J, leaving 8 bases between them. Germline V CDR1 and CDR2: MNHNS, SASEGT.

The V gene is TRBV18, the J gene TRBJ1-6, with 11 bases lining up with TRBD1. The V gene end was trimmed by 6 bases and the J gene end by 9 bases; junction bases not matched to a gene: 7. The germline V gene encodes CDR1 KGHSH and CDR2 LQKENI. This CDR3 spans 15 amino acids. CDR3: CASSPRTGGVSPLHF. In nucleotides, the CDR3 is TGTGCCAGCTCCCCGAGGACAGGGGGCGTTTCACCCCTCCACTTT.

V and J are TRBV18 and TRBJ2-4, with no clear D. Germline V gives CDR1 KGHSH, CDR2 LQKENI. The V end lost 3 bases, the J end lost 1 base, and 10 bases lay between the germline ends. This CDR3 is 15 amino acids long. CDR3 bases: TGTGCCAGCTCACCCGTCTGGCCTGCCAAAAACATTCAGTACTTC. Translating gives CASSPVWPAKNIQYF. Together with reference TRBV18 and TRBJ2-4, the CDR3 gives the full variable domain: NAGVMQNPRHLVRRRGQEARLRCSPMKGHSHVYWYRQLPEEGLKFMVYLQKENIIDESGMPKERFSAEFPKEGPSILRIQQVVRGDSAAYFCASSPVWPAKNIQYFGAGTRLSVL.